The sequence of this T cell receptor beta chain was determined in a study of OX40 agonist ivuxolimab in advanced cancers. Overall study context: Participants averaged roughly 60 years of age (range about 23 to 79) and were roughly 80% male. Partial responses occurred in three patients (one hepatocellular carcinoma, two cutaneous melanoma). Study outcomes and limitations: Also present in some nonresponders was a low level of normalized T-cell clonal expansion.

A word on this clone: Antigen specificity is unknown.

TCRdb's table, derived via immunoSEQ multiplex PCR, lists solely in-frame clones and lacks some. This sample has fewer than 95,000 clones; about 89% occur once, and the top ten carry more than 0.35%. Any history of autoimmune disease or systemic immunosuppression disqualified patients. The origin of this receptor is an adult with an advanced solid tumor such as melanoma, head and neck, liver or kidney cancer. The sequencing used CD4+ or CD8+ T cells sorted from blood, collected in a trial of the OX40 agonist ivuxolimab.

The CDR3 loop is CASSIDLRLGRRGELFF. In DNA, the CDR3 is TGTGCCAGTAGTATTGATCTCCGACTAGGGAGGAGGGGGGAGCTGTTTTTT. The chain uses TRBV19 and TRBJ2-2; D is perhaps TRBD2 (6 bases). V was pared by 3 bases and J by 8 bases, with 22 bases between. The germline V gene encodes CDR1 LNHDA and CDR2 SQIVND (reference sequence). This CDR3 has 17 amino acids.